A single sample is the source of the 16 T cell receptor beta chains below, sequenced in a study of a mutant IDH1 vaccine in newly diagnosed glioma. Their antigens are not known. Time point defined: week 23, last vaccination. Doses of 300 ug of mutant IDH1 20-mer peptide were given with topical imiquimod. TCRdb's copy holds only in-frame clones and misses some; the assay was immunoSEQ multiplex PCR. The repertoire holds tens of thousands of clones, roughly 85% seen once, with 2% to 2.5% in the top ten. The input for sequencing was PBMCs, taken from a glioma patient whose treatment included an IDH1 peptide vaccine. These receptors were taken from a man under 40 with glioma. Some clones in this sample may be carry-over from other donors' samples.

This clone was seen a handful of times. The chain carries TRBV19 and TRBJ1-2; 10 positions agree with TRBD1. The trim removed 5 bases at V and 1 base at J, leaving 4 bases unmatched. CDR3 length: 15 residues. Germline CDR1 LNHDA, CDR2 SQIVND (reference sequence). The CDR3 region is CASSPRDRGNYGYTF. In DNA form, the CDR3 reads TGTGCCAGTAGTCCCCGGGACAGGGGTAACTATGGCTACACCTTC.

The chain is built from TRBV19 and TRBJ2-2; 9 bases are shared with TRBD1. In germline, CDR1 is LNHDA, CDR2 SQIVND (reference sequence). V was clipped by 6 bases and J by 6 bases; unmatched bases: 11. The CDR3 extends over 16 amino acids. The CDR3 coding sequence is TGTGCCAGTAGGATTACAGGGGGCGCTTGGGCCGGGGAGCTGTTTTTT. Amino acid sequence: CASRITGGAWAGELFF.

The chain links TRBV6-1 to TRBJ1-6; TRBD1 agrees at 7 bases. The V gene's germline CDR1 is MNHNS and CDR2 SASEGT. The CDR3 sequence is 17 residues long. V shed 4 bases, J shed 6 bases, and the junction held 12 bases outside the gene matches. The CDR3 bases are TGTGCCAGCAGTGTAAATATGCCGGGACAGATTAATTCACCCCTCCACTTT. It translates to CASSVNMPGQINSPLHF.

In this sample, this clone turned up a few times. This chain joins TRBV7-2 and TRBJ2-7; TRBD2 matches at 8 bases. The V gene end was trimmed by 8 bases and the J gene end by 2 bases; junction bases not matched to a gene: 11. The CDR3 has 15 amino acids. From germline, CDR1 is SGHTA and CDR2 FQGNSA. Written as DNA, the CDR3 is TGTGCCAGCGGTCAGTGGAGCGGGGGTACCTACGAGCAGTACTTC. Amino acids: CASGQWSGGTYEQYF.

This clone was seen only a few times. V gene TRBV29-1 combines with J gene TRBJ2-3; unclear D gene. Germline values: CDR1 SQVTM, CDR2 ANQGSEA. The CDR3 covers 12 residues. Trimming cost V 2 bases and J 3 bases, with 6 bases left between them. In DNA, the CDR3 is TGCAGCGTTGAAACAGCGACAGATACGCAGTATTTT. This codes for CSVETATDTQYF.

V usage is TRBV5-1 and J usage is TRBJ1-1; unclear D gene. The CDR3 loop spans 15 amino acids. Trimming removed 2 bases at V and 1 base at J, with 12 bases between. Per the germline V gene, CDR1 is SGHRS and CDR2 is YFSETQ. Here the CDR3 DNA reads TGCGCCAGCAGCTTCATAGGCCGGTCGAACACTGAAGCTTTCTTT. Encoded protein: CASSFIGRSNTEAFF.

This rearrangement joins TRBV19 to TRBJ1-5; TRBD1 might be the D (6 bases). CDR1 is LNHDA, CDR2 SQIVND, per germline (reference sequence). Trimming left V 10 bases short and J 5 bases short, with 24 bases between. This CDR3 contains 16 residues. CDR3 nucleotides: TGTGCCACCGAGGGGGGAACCCAGTCGGGCCATCAGCCCCAGCATTTT. Translated: CATEGGTQSGHQPQHF.

Worth noting for this clone: A junction end diverges from the germline sequence, so it may reflect a read error. V usage is TRBV5-4 and J usage is TRBJ1-4; 8 bases align to TRBD1. The CDR3 spans 15 residues. CDR1 and CDR2 from the germline V gene are SGHNT and YYREEE (reference sequence). DNA for the CDR3: TGCGCCAGCAGCCATGGGACAGGCGCCAATGAAAAACTGTTTTTT. It encodes CASSHGTGANEKLFF.

The chain employs TRBV28 and TRBJ2-7, with a weak D call TRBD1 (6 bases). CDR1 and CDR2 from the germline V gene are MDHEN and SYDVKM. V lost 6 bases and J lost 5, with 11 bases in between. The CDR3 is 12 amino acids. CDR3 bases: TGTGCCAGCAGGAAACAGGGAAACGAGCAGTACTTC. Its protein product is CASRKQGNEQYF.

This chain uses TRBV6-5 with TRBJ1-5, with D perhaps matching TRBD1 (5 bases). In germline, CDR1 is MNHEY, CDR2 SVGAGI. The CDR3 runs to 15 residues. Trimming shortened V by 5 bases and J by 5 bases, and 16 bases separated the two germline ends. The CDR3 DNA reads as TGTGCCAGCAGTCCCAGGGTGACTGGGCATCAGCCCCAGCATTTT. It translates to CASSPRVTGHQPQHF.

CDR3: CASSYSNRGGTEAFF. The CDR3, as DNA: TGTGCCAGCAGTTACTCGAACAGGGGAGGCACTGAAGCTTTCTTT. The rearrangement joins TRBV6-6 to TRBJ1-1; 7 positions match TRBD1. V trimming: 0 bases; J trimming: 4 bases; junction bases outside the gene matches: 5. Looked up from germline, CDR1 is MNHNY and CDR2 is SVGAGI (reference sequence). The CDR3 has 15 amino acids.

This clone showed up just a few times. The chain is built from TRBV5-5 and TRBJ2-2; perhaps TRBD1 as D (5 bases). In germline, CDR1 is SGHKS, CDR2 YYEKEE (reference sequence). With 4 bases removed from V and 5 bases from J, the gap between germline ends came to 24 bases. This CDR3 comprises 18 residues. CDR3 region: CASSPTLAREVKTGELFF. For the CDR3, the DNA is TGTGCCAGCAGCCCTACGCTCGCCAGGGAAGTAAAGACCGGGGAGCTGTTTTTT.

The CDR3 sequence: CASSLAGGVDTQYF. CDR3 coding DNA: TGTGCCAGCAGTTTAGCAGGGGGAGTAGATACGCAGTATTTT. The V call is TRBV28, the J call TRBJ2-3, with 7 nucleotides matching TRBD1. With V trimmed by 2 bases and J by 5 bases, 4 bases remained unmatched. CDR1 is MDHEN and CDR2 is SYDVKM in the germline V gene. The CDR3 has 14 amino acids.

The chain carries TRBV30 and TRBJ2-3; TRBD2 agrees at 7 bases. The CDR3 loop spans 12 amino acids. CDR1 GTSNPN and CDR2 SVGIG come from the germline V gene (reference sequence). Trimming took 3 bases from V and 4 from J; bases not matched to a gene: 1. CDR3 in amino acids: CAWSRGADTQYF. The CDR3 DNA is TGTGCCTGGAGCCGGGGGGCAGATACGCAGTATTTT.

V usage is TRBV28 and J usage is TRBJ2-7; 7 bases align to TRBD1. The V and J ends lost 2 bases and 9 bases, in that order; junction bases with no gene match: 10. The length of the CDR3 is 14 residues. CDR1 and CDR2 (germline): MDHEN, SYDVKM. CDR3 DNA sequence: TGTGCCAGCAGTTTAGAAGACAGGGAAGGGGTGCAGTACTTC. This codes for CASSLEDREGVQYF.

The chain is built from TRBV18 and TRBJ2-3, with TRBD1 identical over 8 bases. The trim removed 1 base at V and 4 bases at J, leaving 4 bases unmatched. CDR1 is KGHSH and CDR2 is LQKENI in the germline V gene. This CDR3 comprises 15 residues. CDR3 DNA sequence: TGTGCCAGCTCACCACTCGGACAGGGCGCAGATACGCAGTATTTT. It specifies CASSPLGQGADTQYF.